One sample yielded the 8 T cell receptor beta chains listed below, sequenced in a study of OX40 agonist ivuxolimab in advanced cancers. The library relied on the immunoSEQ multiplex PCR assay. This immuneACCESS table, as held by TCRdb, lists in-frame sequences with V and J called but not all clones. Of the missing ones, under half trace to an unresolved V gene in checked studies; the others have no known cause. The sample table shows 70,000 to 90,000 clones, and around 83% are seen once. Approximately 7.7% of the sample belongs to the ten largest clones. The source was CD4+ or CD8+ T cells sorted from blood, collected in a trial of the OX40 agonist ivuxolimab. All receptors come from an adult with an advanced solid tumor such as melanoma, head and neck, liver or kidney cancer.

This clone was counted once. The chain uses TRBV6-1 and TRBJ1-3; possible D gene TRBD1, 5 bases. The V gene lost 1 base and the J gene lost 0 bases, with 13 bases spanning the gap. From germline, CDR1 is MNHNS and CDR2 SASEGT. The CDR3 runs to 17 residues. CDR3 nucleotide sequence: TGTGCCAGCAGTGAAGTCAGGGTATCAAGCTCTGGAAACACCATATATTTT. Translation: CASSEVRVSSSGNTIYF.

The CDR3, as DNA: TGTGCCAGCAGCTTGGAGGCGGTGAGCACAGATACGCAGTATTTT. This encodes CASSLEAVSTDTQYF. The chain couples TRBV5-5 to TRBJ2-3; D call uncertain. CDR3 size: 15 residues. V was trimmed by 0 bases and J by 0 bases, leaving 8 bases between them. Germline V CDR1 and CDR2: SGHKS, YYEKEE (reference sequence). Looking up the rest from reference TRBV5-5 and TRBJ2-3 gives the full variable domain: DAGVTQSPTHLIKTRGQQVTLRCSPISGHKSVSWYQQVLGQGPQFIFQYYEKEERGRGNFPDRFSARQFPNYSSELNVNALLLGDSALYLCASSLEAVSTDTQYFGPGTRLTVL.

This clone was seen just once. This chain connects TRBV6-5 to TRBJ2-5, with 9 bases that match TRBD2. With 5 bases clipped from V and 5 bases from J, the junction kept 9 bases outside the gene matches. The length of the CDR3 is 15 residues. CDR1 and CDR2 (germline): MNHEY, SVGAGI. This CDR3 is CASSPRLAGWETQYF. The CDR3 nucleotides read TGTGCCAGCAGTCCACGCCTAGCGGGGTGGGAGACCCAGTACTTC.

The chain has TRBV4-1 and TRBJ2-7, with a weak D call TRBD1 (5 bases). With 1 base removed from V and 7 bases from J, the gap between germline ends came to 17 bases. The CDR3 runs to 15 residues. The V gene's germline CDR1 is MGHRA and CDR2 YSYEKL. The CDR3, as DNA: TGCGCCAGCAGCCAAGGAGGTTCGCTAAGGGGAGAGCAGTACTTC. It is translated as CASSQGGSLRGEQYF.

The chain has TRBV6-5 and TRBJ1-3; TRBD1 matches at 7 bases. The V gene end was trimmed by 6 bases and the J gene end by 3 bases; junction bases not matched to a gene: 5. The germline CDR1 and CDR2 sequences are MNHEY and SVGAGI. The CDR3 is made up of 14 amino acids. The CDR3 reads CASSFGTVGNTIYF. The CDR3, as DNA: TGTGCCAGCAGCTTCGGGACAGTTGGAAACACCATATATTTT.

The genes are TRBV5-5 and TRBJ2-7; D perhaps matches TRBD1 (5 bases). Trimming took off 2 bases at V and 3 bases at J, with 9 bases between the two ends. The CDR3 length is 13 residues. Germline V gives CDR1 SGHKS, CDR2 YYEKEE (reference sequence). The CDR3 DNA sequence: TGTGCCAGCAGCTTAGGACACAACTACGAGCAGTACTTC. Protein: CASSLGHNYEQYF.

The chain recombines TRBV7-9 with TRBJ1-1; 8 bases agree with TRBD1. Germline-derived CDR1 and CDR2 are SEHNR and FQNEAQ (reference sequence). The V and J ends lost 4 bases and 1 base, in that order; junction bases with no gene match: 5. The CDR3 consists of 15 residues. CDR3 loop: CASSWTGSRNTEAFF. The CDR3 DNA reads TGTGCCAGCAGCTGGACAGGGTCTAGGAACACTGAAGCTTTCTTT.

This chain connects TRBV6-6 to TRBJ2-7, with D maybe TRBD2 (5 bases). Trimming stripped 7 bases from V and 6 bases from J, with 16 bases between. CDR3 length: 13 residues. Germline-derived CDR1 and CDR2 are MNHNY and SVGAGI (reference sequence). The CDR3 nucleotides read TGTGCCAGCATTCGAGCGGACCCAAGCGAGCAGTACTTC. This translates into CASIRADPSEQYF.